Described below is a single T cell receptor (beta chain) sequence and its context. Trimming at V came to 2 bases and at J to 0 bases, leaving 4 bases not matched to a gene. CDR3 length: 16 amino acids. Germline CDR1 is LGHNA and CDR2 is YNFKEQ. This sample is part of a study of blood T cell repertoires in COVID-19. Study-level background: Sites across the United States, Italy and Spain contributed samples from acute and convalescent COVID-19.

Assay: immunoSEQ multiplex PCR; the TCRdb copy retains only in-frame clones and omits some. Counted here are just over 150,000 clones, more than 75% occurring once; the ten biggest clones make up about 6.3%. Sequenced material: PBMCs or T cells enriched from blood (not recorded which). The sequence was collected from a woman aged 45-65 years who had recovered from COVID-19. The chain combines TRBV4-2 with TRBJ1-3; 7 positions match TRBD1. The CDR3 DNA reads as TGTGCCAGCAGCCAACCTACAGGGGTCTCTGGAAACACCATATATTTT. Protein: CASSQPTGVSGNTIYF.